The 9 T cell receptor beta chains below all came from one sample that was sequenced in a study of T cells in Graves' hyperthyroidism and ophthalmopathy. TCR beta CDR3 region amplification was performed from RNA transcripts. First-round RT-PCR targeting the TCR CDR3 was performed with the HTBI primer set. TCRdb reprocessed the multiplex PCR reads with MiXCR, giving one entry per CDR3 protein. The sample carries approximately 630,000 distinct CDR3 sequences, 16% recorded once. Sequenced input: blood. These receptors all stem from a woman aged 30 to 39 with Graves' hyperthyroidism.

This clonotype has only a few counts. The chain uses TRBV18 and TRBJ1-2; D ambiguous. Trimming left V 6 bases short and J 0 bases short, with 17 bases between. The CDR3 has 16 residues. Germline loops: CDR1 KGHSH, CDR2 LQKENI. CDR3 coding DNA: TGTGCCAGCTCTACATTAGACTCAACCTCTAACTATGGCTACACCTTC. Protein: CASSTLDSTSNYGYTF.

Details on this clonotype: A clone one base away is much larger, so this may be a read error. The chain combines TRBV30 with TRBJ1-1, with D possibly being TRBD1 (6 bases). The germline gives CDR1 GTSNPN, CDR2 SVGIG (reference sequence). The CDR3 is 14 amino acids. In nucleotides, the CDR3 is TGTGCCAGGAGTGTATACAGGGCGAACACTGAAGCTTTCTTT. It codes for CARSVYRANTEAFF.

The chain employs TRBV12-3 or TRBV12-4 and TRBJ1-5, with TRBD1 matching over 8 bases. V dropped 6 bases and J dropped 3; count of bases not matched to a gene: 7. The CDR3 runs to 15 residues. The CDR3 region is CASRTTGVINQPQHF. The CDR3 DNA sequence: TGTGCCAGCAGAACGACAGGGGTCATCAATCAGCCCCAGCATTTT.

This clonotype was counted at least ten times. The genes are TRBV7-6 and TRBJ2-3, with TRBD2 identical over 10 bases. CDR1 is SGHVS and CDR2 is FNYEAQ in the germline V gene. V lost 2 bases and J lost 3; bases outside the gene matches: 2. This CDR3 contains 15 residues. The CDR3 reads CASSLLAGATDTQYF. CDR3 bases: TGTGCCAGCAGCTTACTAGCGGGAGCGACAGATACGCAGTATTTT.

Only a few counts were recorded for this clonotype. The chain uses TRBV27 and TRBJ2-7; 8 bases match TRBD1. The CDR3 has 13 amino acids. Germline V CDR1 and CDR2: MNHEY, SMNVEV (reference sequence). V lost 0 bases, J lost 9 bases, and 4 bases stayed unmatched. CDR3 DNA: TGTGCCAGCAGTTTATCGGGACAGGCGGTGCAGTACTTC. It translates to CASSLSGQAVQYF.

The chain is built from TRBV12-3 or TRBV12-4 and TRBJ1-6; a possible D gene is TRBD1 (5 bases). V lost 8 bases and J 4 bases, leaving 12 bases between the germline ends. This CDR3 comprises 14 residues. The CDR3 region has the DNA TGTGCCAGCCGCAAGGCAGGGTATAATTCACCCCTCCACTTT. It is translated as CASRKAGYNSPLHF.

The gene calls are TRBV28 and TRBJ1-6; the match to TRBD1 covers 8 bases. The CDR3 is made up of 13 amino acids. Per germline, CDR1 MDHEN and CDR2 SYDVKM. With 2 bases clipped from V and 15 bases from J, the junction kept 6 bases outside the gene matches. Written as DNA, the CDR3 is TGTGCCAGCAGTTTAACAGGGGGTTGGAACCTCCACTTT. This translates into CASSLTGGWNLHF.

The V and J genes are TRBV29-1 and TRBJ2-5; no definite D call. The CDR3 sequence is 12 residues long. The germline V and J ends were trimmed by 3 bases and 2 bases, with 7 bases remaining between them. CDR1 SQVTM and CDR2 ANQGSEA come from the germline V gene. Written as DNA, the CDR3 is TGCAGCGTTGAGGGTGTACAAGAGACCCAGTACTTC. Translating it yields CSVEGVQETQYF.

V is TRBV11-1 and J is TRBJ2-1, with 14 positions matching TRBD2. Trimming cost V 8 bases and J 9 bases; bases outside gene matches: 12. Germline CDR1 SGHAT, CDR2 FQDESV (reference sequence). The CDR3 runs to 16 residues. Written as DNA, the CDR3 is TGTGCCAGCCGGTCCCCGGGACTAGCGGGAGTCTTTGAGCAGTTCTTC. Translated, it gives CASRSPGLAGVFEQFF.